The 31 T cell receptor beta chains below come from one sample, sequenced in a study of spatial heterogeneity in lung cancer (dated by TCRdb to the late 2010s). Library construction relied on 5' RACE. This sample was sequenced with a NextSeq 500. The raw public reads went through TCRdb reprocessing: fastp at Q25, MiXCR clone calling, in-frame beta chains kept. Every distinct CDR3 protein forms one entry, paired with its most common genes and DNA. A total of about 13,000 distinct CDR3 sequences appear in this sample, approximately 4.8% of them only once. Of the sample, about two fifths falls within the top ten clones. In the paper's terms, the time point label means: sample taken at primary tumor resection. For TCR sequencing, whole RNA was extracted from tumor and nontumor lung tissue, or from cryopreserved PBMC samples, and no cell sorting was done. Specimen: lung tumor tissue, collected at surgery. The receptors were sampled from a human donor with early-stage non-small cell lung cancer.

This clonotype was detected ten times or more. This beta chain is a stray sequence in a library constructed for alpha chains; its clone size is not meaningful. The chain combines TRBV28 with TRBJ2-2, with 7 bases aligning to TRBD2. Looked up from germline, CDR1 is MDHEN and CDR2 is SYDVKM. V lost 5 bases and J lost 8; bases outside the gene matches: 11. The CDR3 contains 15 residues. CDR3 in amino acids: CASSPREVPRGELFF. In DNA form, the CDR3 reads TGTGCCAGCAGTCCCCGGGAGGTTCCTAGGGGGGAGCTGTTTTTT.

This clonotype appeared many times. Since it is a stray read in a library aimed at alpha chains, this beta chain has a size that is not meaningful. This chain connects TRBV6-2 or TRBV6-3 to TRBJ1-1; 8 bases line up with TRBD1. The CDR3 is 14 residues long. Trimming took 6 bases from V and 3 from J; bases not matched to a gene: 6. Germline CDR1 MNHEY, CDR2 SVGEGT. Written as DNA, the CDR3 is TGTGCCAGCAGATGGACAGGGATTGACACTGAAGCTTTCTTT. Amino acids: CASRWTGIDTEAFF.

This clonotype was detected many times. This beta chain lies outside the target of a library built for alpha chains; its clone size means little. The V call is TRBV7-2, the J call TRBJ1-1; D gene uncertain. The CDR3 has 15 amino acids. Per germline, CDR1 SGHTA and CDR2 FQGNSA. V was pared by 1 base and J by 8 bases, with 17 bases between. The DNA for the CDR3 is TGTGCCAGCAGCTTAGATGGGTACTTCGGCGGAGAAGCTTTCTTT. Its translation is CASSLDGYFGGEAFF.

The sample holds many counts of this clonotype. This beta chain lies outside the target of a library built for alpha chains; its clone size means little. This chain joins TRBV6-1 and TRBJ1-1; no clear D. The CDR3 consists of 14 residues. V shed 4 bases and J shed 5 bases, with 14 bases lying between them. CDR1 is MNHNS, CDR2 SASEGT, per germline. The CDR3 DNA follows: TGTGCCAGCAGTGTTACCCGTGGGGAGACTGAAGCTTTCTTT. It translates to CASSVTRGETEAFF.

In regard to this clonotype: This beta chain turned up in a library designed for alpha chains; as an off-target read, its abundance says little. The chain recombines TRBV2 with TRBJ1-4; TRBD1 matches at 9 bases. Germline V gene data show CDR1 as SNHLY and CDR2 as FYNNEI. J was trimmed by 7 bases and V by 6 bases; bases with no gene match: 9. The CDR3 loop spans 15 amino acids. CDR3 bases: TGTGCCAGCAGCGCTACAGGGGGCACGGGTGAAAAACTGTTTTTT. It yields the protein CASSATGGTGEKLFF.

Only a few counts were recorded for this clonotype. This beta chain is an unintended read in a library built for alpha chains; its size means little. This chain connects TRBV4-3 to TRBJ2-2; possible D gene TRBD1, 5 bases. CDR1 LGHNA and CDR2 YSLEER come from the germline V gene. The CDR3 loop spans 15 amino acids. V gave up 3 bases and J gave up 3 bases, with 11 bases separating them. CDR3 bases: TGCGCCAGCAGCCAGGGCACCAGGGACACCGGGGAGCTGTTTTTT. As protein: CASSQGTRDTGELFF.

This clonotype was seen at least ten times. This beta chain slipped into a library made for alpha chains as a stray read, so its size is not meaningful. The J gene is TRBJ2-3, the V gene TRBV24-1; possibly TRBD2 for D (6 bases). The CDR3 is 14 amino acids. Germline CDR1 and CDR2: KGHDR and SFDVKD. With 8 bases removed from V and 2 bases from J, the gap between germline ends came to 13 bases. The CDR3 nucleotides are TGTGCCACCACCAGCGGGCGGGTCACAGATACGCAGTATTTT. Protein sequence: CATTSGRVTDTQYF.

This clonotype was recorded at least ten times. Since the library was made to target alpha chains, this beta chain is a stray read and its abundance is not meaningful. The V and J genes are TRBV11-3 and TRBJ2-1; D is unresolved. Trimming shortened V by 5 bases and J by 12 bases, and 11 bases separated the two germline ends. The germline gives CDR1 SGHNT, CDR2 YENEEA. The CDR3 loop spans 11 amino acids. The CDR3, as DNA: TGTGCCAGCAGCCCTTCCGAAGGGCAGTTCTTC. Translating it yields CASSPSEGQFF. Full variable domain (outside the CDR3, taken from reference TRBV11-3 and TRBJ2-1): EAGVVQSPRYKIIEKKQPVAFWCNPISGHNTLYWYLQNLGQGPELLIRYENEEAVDDSQLPKDRFSAERLKGVDSTLKIQPAELGDSAVYLCASSPSEGQFFGPGTRLTVL.

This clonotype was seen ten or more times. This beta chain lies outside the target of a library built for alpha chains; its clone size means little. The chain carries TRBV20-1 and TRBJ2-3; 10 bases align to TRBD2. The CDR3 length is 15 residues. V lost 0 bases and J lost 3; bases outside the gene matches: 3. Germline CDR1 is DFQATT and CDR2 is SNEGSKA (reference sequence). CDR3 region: CSARDISGRTDTQYF. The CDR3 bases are TGCAGTGCTAGAGATATTAGCGGGAGGACAGATACGCAGTATTTT.

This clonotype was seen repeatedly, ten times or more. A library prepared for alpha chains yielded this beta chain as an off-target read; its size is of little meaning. In nucleotides, the CDR3 is TGTGCCAGCAGCTTAGCACAGGGGGTCAAAACTTTCTTT. Translation gives CASSLAQGVKTFF. V and J are TRBV13 and TRBJ1-1; 8 bases match TRBD1. The V gene's germline CDR1 is PRHDT and CDR2 FYEKMQ (reference sequence). Trimming at V came to 1 base and at J to 12 bases, leaving 7 bases not matched to a gene. The CDR3 sequence is 13 residues long. The full variable domain, with the rest looked up from reference TRBV13 and TRBJ1-1, is AAGVIQSPRHLIKEKRETATLKCYPIPRHDTVYWYQQGPGQDPQFLISFYEKMQSDKGSIPDRFSAQQFSDYHSELNMSSLELGDSALYFCASSLAQGVKTFFGQGTRLTVV.

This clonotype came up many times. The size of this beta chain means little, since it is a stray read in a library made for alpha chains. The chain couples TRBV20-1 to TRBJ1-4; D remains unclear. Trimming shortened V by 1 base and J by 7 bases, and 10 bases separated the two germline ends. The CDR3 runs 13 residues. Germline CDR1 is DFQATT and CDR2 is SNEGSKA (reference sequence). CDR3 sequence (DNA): TGCAGTGCTAGAGGGCAGGAACTTGAAAAACTGTTTTTT. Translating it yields CSARGQELEKLFF.

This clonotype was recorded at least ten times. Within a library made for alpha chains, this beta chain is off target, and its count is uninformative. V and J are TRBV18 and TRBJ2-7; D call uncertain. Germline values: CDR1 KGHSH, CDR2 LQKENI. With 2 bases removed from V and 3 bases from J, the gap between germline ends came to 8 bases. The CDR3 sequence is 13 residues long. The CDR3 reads CASSPGRNYEQYV. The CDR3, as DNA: TGTGCCAGCTCACCAGGCAGGAACTACGAGCAGTACGTC.

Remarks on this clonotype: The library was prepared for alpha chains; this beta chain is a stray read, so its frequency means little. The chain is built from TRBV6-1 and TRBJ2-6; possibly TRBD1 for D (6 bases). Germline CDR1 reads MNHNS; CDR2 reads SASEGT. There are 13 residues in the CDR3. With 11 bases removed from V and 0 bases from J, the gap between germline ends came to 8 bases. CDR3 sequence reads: CAAGDSGANVLTF. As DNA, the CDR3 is TGTGCCGCAGGGGACTCTGGGGCCAACGTCCTGACTTTC.

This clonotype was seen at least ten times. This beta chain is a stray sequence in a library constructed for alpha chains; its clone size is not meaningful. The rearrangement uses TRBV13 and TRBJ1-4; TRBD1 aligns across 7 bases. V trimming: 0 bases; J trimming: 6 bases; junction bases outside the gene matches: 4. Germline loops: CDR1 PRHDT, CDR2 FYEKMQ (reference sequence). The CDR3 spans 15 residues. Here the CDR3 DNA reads TGTGCCAGCAGCTTAGGGGACAGGAGTGATGAAAAACTGTTTTTT. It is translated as CASSLGDRSDEKLFF. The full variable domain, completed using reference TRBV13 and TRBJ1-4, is AAGVIQSPRHLIKEKRETATLKCYPIPRHDTVYWYQQGPGQDPQFLISFYEKMQSDKGSIPDRFSAQQFSDYHSELNMSSLELGDSALYFCASSLGDRSDEKLFFGSGTQLSVL.

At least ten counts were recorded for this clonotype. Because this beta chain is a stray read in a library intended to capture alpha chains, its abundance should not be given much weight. CDR3 in DNA: TGTGCCAGCCGGGACACTCACCAAGAGACCCAGTACTTC. This codes for CASRDTHQETQYF. This chain connects TRBV7-2 to TRBJ2-5; TRBD1 is a possible D gene (6 bases). Germline V lookup: CDR1 SGHTA, CDR2 FQGNSA. The CDR3 length is 13 residues. The V gene lost 8 bases and the J gene lost 0 bases, with 10 bases spanning the gap.

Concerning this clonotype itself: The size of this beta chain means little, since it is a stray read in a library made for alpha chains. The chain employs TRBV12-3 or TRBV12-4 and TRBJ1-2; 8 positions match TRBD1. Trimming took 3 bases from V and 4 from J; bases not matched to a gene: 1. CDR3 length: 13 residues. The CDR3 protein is CASSFTGGYGYTF. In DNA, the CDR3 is TGTGCCAGCAGTTTCACAGGGGGCTATGGCTACACCTTC.

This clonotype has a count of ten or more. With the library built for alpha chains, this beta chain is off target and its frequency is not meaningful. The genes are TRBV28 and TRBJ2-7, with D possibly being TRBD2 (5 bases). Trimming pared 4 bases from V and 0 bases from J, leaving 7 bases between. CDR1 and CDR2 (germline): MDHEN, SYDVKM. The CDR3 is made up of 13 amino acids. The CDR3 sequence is CASSSGSSYEQYV. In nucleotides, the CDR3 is TGTGCCAGCAGTTCGGGGAGCTCCTACGAGCAGTACGTC.

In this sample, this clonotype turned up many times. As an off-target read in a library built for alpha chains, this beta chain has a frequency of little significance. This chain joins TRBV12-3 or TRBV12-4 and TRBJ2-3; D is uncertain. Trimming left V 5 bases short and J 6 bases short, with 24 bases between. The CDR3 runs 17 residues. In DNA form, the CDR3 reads TGTGCCAGCAGTCCACTAAACTATAGGAACAAGCTGGATACGCAGTATTTT. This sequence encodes CASSPLNYRNKLDTQYF.

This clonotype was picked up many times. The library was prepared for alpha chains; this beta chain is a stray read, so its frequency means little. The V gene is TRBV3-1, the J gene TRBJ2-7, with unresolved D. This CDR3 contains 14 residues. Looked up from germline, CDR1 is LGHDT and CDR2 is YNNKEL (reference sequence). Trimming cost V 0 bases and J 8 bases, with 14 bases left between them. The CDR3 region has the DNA TGTGCCAGCAGCCAAGAGTCCCTATTTGCCAAGCAGTACTTC. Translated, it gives CASSQESLFAKQYF.

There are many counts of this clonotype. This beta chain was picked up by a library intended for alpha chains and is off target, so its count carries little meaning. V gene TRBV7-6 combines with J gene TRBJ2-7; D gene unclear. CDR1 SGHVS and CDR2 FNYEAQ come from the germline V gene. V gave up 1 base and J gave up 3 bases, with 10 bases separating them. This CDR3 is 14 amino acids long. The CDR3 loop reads CASSLEFGIYEQYF. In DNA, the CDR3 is TGTGCCAGCAGCTTAGAGTTCGGAATCTACGAGCAGTACTTC.

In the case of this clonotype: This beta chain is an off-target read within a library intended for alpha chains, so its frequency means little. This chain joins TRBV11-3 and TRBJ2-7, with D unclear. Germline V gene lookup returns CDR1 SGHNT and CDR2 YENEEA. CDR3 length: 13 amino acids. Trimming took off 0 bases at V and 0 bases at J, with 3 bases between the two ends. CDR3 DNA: TGTGCCAGCAGCTTAGATCACTCCTACGAGCAGTACTTC. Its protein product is CASSLDHSYEQYF. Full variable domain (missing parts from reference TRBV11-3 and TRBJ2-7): EAGVVQSPRYKIIEKKQPVAFWCNPISGHNTLYWYLQNLGQGPELLIRYENEEAVDDSQLPKDRFSAERLKGVDSTLKIQPAELGDSAVYLCASSLDHSYEQYFGPGTRLTVT.

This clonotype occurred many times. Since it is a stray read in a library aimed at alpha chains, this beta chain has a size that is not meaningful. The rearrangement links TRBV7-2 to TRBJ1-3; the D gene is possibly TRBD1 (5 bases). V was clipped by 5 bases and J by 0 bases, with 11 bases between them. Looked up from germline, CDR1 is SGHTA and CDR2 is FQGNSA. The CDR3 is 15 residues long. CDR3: CASSRQGISGNTIYF. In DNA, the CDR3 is TGTGCCAGCAGCCGTCAGGGAATCTCTGGAAACACCATATATTTT.

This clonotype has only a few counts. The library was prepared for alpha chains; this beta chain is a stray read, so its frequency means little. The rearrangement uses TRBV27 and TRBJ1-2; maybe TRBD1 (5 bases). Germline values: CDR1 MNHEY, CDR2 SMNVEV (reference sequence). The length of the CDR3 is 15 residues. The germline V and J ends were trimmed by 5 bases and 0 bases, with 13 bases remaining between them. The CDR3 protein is CASSTTGLANYGYTF. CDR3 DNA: TGTGCCAGCAGTACAACAGGCCTAGCTAACTATGGCTACACCTTC.

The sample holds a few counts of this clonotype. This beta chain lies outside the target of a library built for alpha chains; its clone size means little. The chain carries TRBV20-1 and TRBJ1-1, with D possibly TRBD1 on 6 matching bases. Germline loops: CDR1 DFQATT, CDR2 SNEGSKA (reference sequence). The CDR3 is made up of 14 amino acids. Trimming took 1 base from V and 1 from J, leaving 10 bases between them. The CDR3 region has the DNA TGCAGTGCTAGAGGGTGGACAGCGAACACTGAAGCTTTCTTT. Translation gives CSARGWTANTEAFF.

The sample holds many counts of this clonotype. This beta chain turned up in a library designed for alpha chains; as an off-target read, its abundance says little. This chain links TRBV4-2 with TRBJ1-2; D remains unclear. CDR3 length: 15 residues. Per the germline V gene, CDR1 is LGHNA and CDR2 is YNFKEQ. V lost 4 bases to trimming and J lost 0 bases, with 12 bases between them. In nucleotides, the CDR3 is TGTGCCAGCAGCCGATCAGGAGACACTAACTATGGCTACACCTTC. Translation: CASSRSGDTNYGYTF.

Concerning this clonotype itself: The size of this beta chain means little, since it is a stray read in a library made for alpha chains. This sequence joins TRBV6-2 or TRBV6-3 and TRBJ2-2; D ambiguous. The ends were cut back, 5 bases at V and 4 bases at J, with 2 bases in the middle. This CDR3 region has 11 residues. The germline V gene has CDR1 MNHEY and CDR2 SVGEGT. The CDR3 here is CASSATGELFF. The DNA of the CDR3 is TGTGCCAGCAGTGCCACCGGGGAGCTGTTTTTT.

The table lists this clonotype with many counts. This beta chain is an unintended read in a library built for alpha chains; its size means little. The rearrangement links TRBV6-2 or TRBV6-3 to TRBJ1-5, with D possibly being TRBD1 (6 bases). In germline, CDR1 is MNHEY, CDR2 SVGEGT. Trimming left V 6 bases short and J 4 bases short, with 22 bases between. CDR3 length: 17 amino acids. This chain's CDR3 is CASSSQRLGQINQPQHF. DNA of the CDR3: TGTGCCAGCAGCTCTCAACGCCTAGGACAGATTAATCAGCCCCAGCATTTT.

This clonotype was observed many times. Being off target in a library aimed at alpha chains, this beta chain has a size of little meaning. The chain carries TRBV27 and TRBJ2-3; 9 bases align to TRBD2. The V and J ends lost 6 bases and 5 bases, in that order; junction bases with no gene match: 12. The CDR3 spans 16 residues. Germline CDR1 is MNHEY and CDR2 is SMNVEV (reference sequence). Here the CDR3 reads CASRKGTSFLGDTQYF. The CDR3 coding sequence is TGTGCCAGCAGGAAGGGGACTAGCTTTTTGGGAGATACGCAGTATTTT.

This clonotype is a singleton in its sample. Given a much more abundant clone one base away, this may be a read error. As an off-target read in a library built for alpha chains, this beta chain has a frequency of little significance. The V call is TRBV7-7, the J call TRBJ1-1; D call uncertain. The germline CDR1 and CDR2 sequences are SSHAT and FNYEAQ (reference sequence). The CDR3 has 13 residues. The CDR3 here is CASSADLNTKAFF. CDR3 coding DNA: TGTGCTAGCAGCGCAGACCTGAACACTAAAGCTTTCTTT.

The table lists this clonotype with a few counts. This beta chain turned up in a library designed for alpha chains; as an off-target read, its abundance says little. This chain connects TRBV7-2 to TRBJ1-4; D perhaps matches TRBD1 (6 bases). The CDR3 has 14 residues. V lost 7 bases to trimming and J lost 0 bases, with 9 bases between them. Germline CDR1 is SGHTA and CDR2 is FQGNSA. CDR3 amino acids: CASTWGPTNEKLFF. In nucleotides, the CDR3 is TGTGCCAGCACTTGGGGGCCAACTAATGAAAAACTGTTTTTT.

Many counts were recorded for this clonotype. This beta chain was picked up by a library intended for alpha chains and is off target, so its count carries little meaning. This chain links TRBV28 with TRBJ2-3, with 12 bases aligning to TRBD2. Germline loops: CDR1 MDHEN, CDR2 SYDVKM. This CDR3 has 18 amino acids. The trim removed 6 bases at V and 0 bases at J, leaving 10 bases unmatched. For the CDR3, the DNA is TGTGCCAGCAGATCCGGACTAGCGGGGCCTCCGAGCACAGATACGCAGTATTTT. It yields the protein CASRSGLAGPPSTDTQYF.